This T cell receptor beta chain was captured by sequencing in a study of response to subunit inactivated influenza vaccine. Findings and caveats of the study: Authors suggested each seasonal flu vaccination may recruit only limited numbers of new T cells.

Ten or more counts support this clonotype. The antigen remains unidentified. TCRdb analysed the RT-PCR reads with MiXCR anew, one entry per CDR3 protein. The table records roughly 760,000 distinct CDR3 sequences, roughly 20% of them present only once. The CDR3 totals 16 residues. V was clipped by 2 bases and J by 4 bases, with 15 bases between them. CDR1 is SEHNR, CDR2 FQNEAQ, per germline (reference sequence). The sequence was collected from a man aged 45 to 65 who received an inactivated influenza vaccine. The chain is built from TRBV7-9 and TRBJ2-1; D possibly uses TRBD1 or TRBD2 (5 bases each). The sample here was PBMCs from blood, taken around 5 days after vaccination. The CDR3, as DNA: TGTGCCAGCAGCTTAAGGGGAGACAATAAGTACAATGAGCAGTTCTTC. Amino acids: CASSLRGDNKYNEQFF.